This T cell receptor beta chain was retrieved from a study of T cell responses to AZD1222 COVID-19 vaccine. About the research overall: Combined were second doses at about 4 or about 12 weeks. General study points: Increases in Spike-specific TCR breadth and depth were seen after two AZD1222 doses. White British ancestry dominated among donors, who included more females, and clonal diversity was possibly underestimated.

Profiling relied on immunoSEQ multiplex PCR, and the TCRdb table lists in-frame clones only, not all of them. The sample shows over 95,000 clones, 91% of them seen only once. Germline V gives CDR1 SEHNR, CDR2 FQNEAQ (reference sequence). V was pared by 5 bases and J by 0 bases, with 14 bases between. The CDR3 is 15 residues long. This clone occurred once. The antigen remains undetermined. The TCR sequence derives from an adult in good health. Sequenced here: peripheral blood, sampled on day 0 of AZD1222 vaccination. This rearrangement joins TRBV7-9 to TRBJ2-7, with D possibly matching TRBD2 (7 bases). CDR3 in amino acids: CASSPWGGHSYEQYF. The CDR3 DNA reads TGTGCCAGCAGCCCCTGGGGGGGGCACTCCTACGAGCAGTACTTC.